This T cell receptor beta chain appears in the sequencing data of a study of T-cell reconstitution after alpha-beta-depleted transplantation in children. Study results and caveats: Roughly two months post-transplant, alpha-beta T cells reportedly originated from several hundred graft clones that had expanded. A year had passed since transplant, and T-cell counts and diversity by then came mostly from newly produced T cells. Certain patients had high TCRbeta diversity at day 60, and it came from recipient T cells and thymic progenitors that survived.

Library preparation (for TCRbeta) was performed with unique molecular identifiers. TCRdb independently ran MiXCR on the PCR reads; one entry per CDR3 protein. This table has about 440,000 distinct CDR3 sequences, approximately 42% appearing once. This clonotype has only one observation. Antigen: not known. With 5 bases clipped from V and 8 bases from J, the junction kept 8 bases outside the gene matches. Germline V gene lookup returns CDR1 SGHVS and CDR2 FQNEAQ. The CDR3 has 14 residues. This TCR was recovered from a girl aged 2-10 years with aplastic anemia, due to receive a stem cell transplant. The gene calls are TRBV7-8 and TRBJ2-1; 8 nucleotides align to TRBD1. The source material was PBMCs, sampled before TCRalphabeta/CD19-depleted stem cell transplant. The CDR3 sequence is CASSAQGDLDEQFF. The CDR3 nucleotides are TGTGCCAGCAGCGCACAGGGGGATCTGGATGAGCAGTTCTTC.